Each of the 26 T cell receptor beta chains below was sequenced from the same sample in a study of blood T cells in healthy people across ages. PCR was performed a second time for about 7 to 11 cycles using a sample-barcoded 5' primer and a J-beta primer mix. MiXCR, run by TCRdb on the 5' RACE reads, gives a single entry per CDR3 protein. The profile shows 1.5 million to 2 million distinct CDR3 sequences, 30% to 40% of them singletons. The sequenced sample was blood. These receptors were collected from a human donor in good health.

The genes are TRBV28 and TRBJ2-7, with D possibly being TRBD1 (6 bases). Germline assignment: CDR1 MDHEN and CDR2 SYDVKM. This CDR3 region has 17 residues. Trimming cost V 5 bases and J 1 base, with 21 bases left between them. CDR3 sequence: CASSPGGQPGRSYEQYF. For the CDR3, the DNA is TGTGCCAGCAGTCCAGGAGGACAGCCCGGAAGATCCTACGAGCAGTACTTC. Variable domain in full (rest from reference TRBV28 and TRBJ2-7): DVKVTQSSRYLVKRTGEKVFLECVQDMDHENMFWYRQDPGLGLRLIYFSYDVKMKEKGDIPEGYSVSREKKERFSLILESASTNQTSMYLCASSPGGQPGRSYEQYFGPGTRLTVT.

The chain links TRBV11-2 to TRBJ1-2, with D unresolved. V was clipped by 0 bases and J by 10 bases, with 12 bases between them. Germline CDR1 reads SGHAT; CDR2 reads FQNNGV. This CDR3 comprises 13 residues. In DNA form, the CDR3 reads TGTGCCAGCAGCTTAGATCAGGAAGGTGTCTACACCTTC. Translation gives CASSLDQEGVYTF.

V is TRBV28 and J is TRBJ1-5; TRBD1 matches 9 bases. The CDR3 is 17 amino acids. Trimming removed 3 bases from V and 4 bases from J; junction bases left unmatched: 10. From germline, CDR1 is MDHEN and CDR2 SYDVKM. For the CDR3, the DNA is TGTGCCAGCAGTTTCAGCCCGGGACAGGGAAAAAATCAGCCCCAGCATTTT. Its protein is CASSFSPGQGKNQPQHF.

The chain uses TRBV3-1 and TRBJ2-1; D is ambiguous. From germline, CDR1 is LGHDT and CDR2 YNNKEL (reference sequence). The CDR3 runs to 14 residues. Trimming stripped 5 bases from V and 5 bases from J, with 13 bases between. In DNA, the CDR3 is TGTGCCAGCAGCAGACAAGCTATAGACAATGAGCAGTTCTTC. This encodes CASSRQAIDNEQFF.

This clonotype was detected only a few times. The chain joins TRBV24-1 to TRBJ1-4; 7 bases map to TRBD1. Germline V lookup: CDR1 KGHDR, CDR2 SFDVKD. The CDR3 spans 15 residues. The V segment lost 2 bases and the J segment 8 bases; nucleotides outside the gene matches: 7. The CDR3 DNA is TGTGCCACCAGTGATTCTACAGGGGAGGAAGAAAAACTGTTTTTT. Its translation: CATSDSTGEEEKLFF.

This clonotype was picked up a small number of times. The V and J genes are TRBV10-3 and TRBJ1-5; 7 bases are a match to TRBD1. Per the germline V gene, CDR1 is ENHRY and CDR2 is SYGVKD. This CDR3 region has 14 residues. Trimming at V came to 5 bases and at J to 5 bases, leaving 6 bases not matched to a gene. The CDR3 nucleotides read TGTGCCATCAGTAACAACAGGGGAGATCAGCCCCAGCATTTT. Its translation is CAISNNRGDQPQHF.

This clonotype showed up just a few times. The chain joins TRBV7-9 to TRBJ2-3; the D is unclear. V was trimmed by 6 bases and J by 0 bases, leaving 13 bases between them. In germline, CDR1 is SEHNR, CDR2 FQNEAQ (reference sequence). The CDR3 is 15 amino acids. Written as DNA, the CDR3 is TGTGCCAGCAGTTACAGCCTCACTAGCACAGATACGCAGTATTTT. This translates into CASSYSLTSTDTQYF.

This clonotype was observed a handful of times. The CDR3 loop is CSVSGPAGEIYPADTDTQYF. CDR3 coding DNA: TGCAGCGTTTCTGGACCCGCGGGGGAAATTTATCCAGCAGACACAGATACGCAGTATTTT. The gene calls are TRBV29-1 and TRBJ2-3, with 7 bases fitting TRBD2. This CDR3 spans 20 amino acids. With 5 bases clipped from V and 2 bases from J, the junction kept 25 bases outside the gene matches. CDR1 is SQVTM, CDR2 ANQGSEA, per germline.

This rearrangement joins TRBV4-3 to TRBJ2-3; D remains unclear. Trimming left V 0 bases short and J 4 bases short, with 11 bases between. The CDR3 consists of 15 residues. The germline V gene encodes CDR1 LGHNA and CDR2 YSLEER. CDR3 sequence (DNA): TGCGCCAGCAGCCAAGAGTCGTACCCCCCAGATACGCAGTATTTT. As protein: CASSQESYPPDTQYF.

The chain has TRBV25-1 and TRBJ1-4; 8 nucleotides align to TRBD1. There are 14 residues in the CDR3. V shed 7 bases and J 8 bases; nucleotides not matched to a gene: 9. In germline, CDR1 is MGHDK, CDR2 SYGVNS. The CDR3 DNA reads TGTGCCAGCACTCAGGGGGCTACTAGGGAAAAACTGTTTTTT. This codes for CASTQGATREKLFF.

This rearrangement joins TRBV11-3 to TRBJ2-1; a possible D gene is TRBD2 (7 bases). The germline V and J ends were trimmed by 8 bases and 1 base, with 18 bases remaining between them. Germline assignment: CDR1 SGHNT and CDR2 YENEEA. The CDR3 consists of 16 residues. Written as DNA, the CDR3 is TGTGCCAGCGAGGGGGGGGTTGTTTATTCCTACAATGAGCAGTTCTTC. Protein: CASEGGVVYSYNEQFF.

V gene TRBV29-1 combines with J gene TRBJ2-5, with TRBD2 matching over 14 bases. V trimming: 4 bases; J trimming: 2 bases; junction bases outside the gene matches: 3. From germline, CDR1 is SQVTM and CDR2 ANQGSEA. The CDR3 consists of 15 residues. The CDR3 loop is CSVGTSGGSQETQYF. The DNA of the CDR3 is TGCAGCGTTGGGACTAGCGGGGGGTCACAAGAGACCCAGTACTTC.

The table lists this clonotype with a count of one. J is TRBJ1-5 and V is TRBV7-9; D is perhaps TRBD1 (6 bases). CDR3 size: 15 residues. Germline V gene lookup returns CDR1 SEHNR and CDR2 FQNEAQ (reference sequence). V was cut by 4 bases and J by 2 bases, with 12 bases left in between. Written as DNA, the CDR3 is TGTGCCAGCAGCTCTAACAGGGTTGGCAATCAGCCCCAGCATTTT. It is translated as CASSSNRVGNQPQHF.

This clonotype occurred many times. This chain links TRBV29-1 with TRBJ1-2; D uncertain. Looked up from germline, CDR1 is SQVTM and CDR2 is ANQGSEA. The CDR3 totals 12 residues. V was trimmed by 4 bases and J by 8 bases, leaving 14 bases between them. This chain's CDR3 is CSVVGSDWGYTF. For the CDR3, the DNA is TGCAGCGTTGTAGGGAGTGACTGGGGCTACACCTTC.

This clonotype has just one count. The rearrangement links TRBV12-3 or TRBV12-4 to TRBJ2-7; D is undetermined. V shed 3 bases and J shed 1 base, with 7 bases lying between them. This CDR3 comprises 13 residues. The CDR3 spells CASSFVKSYEQYF. In nucleotides, the CDR3 is TGTGCCAGCAGTTTTGTGAAGTCCTACGAGCAGTACTTC.

The V gene is TRBV10-2, the J gene TRBJ2-3, with a tentative D call TRBD2 (6 bases). Trimming stripped 6 bases from V and 0 bases from J, with 10 bases between. The V gene's germline CDR1 is WSHSY and CDR2 SAAADI. The CDR3 has 14 amino acids. The DNA for the CDR3 is TGCGCCAGCAGGGGTAGCGGAAGCACAGATACGCAGTATTTT. Protein: CASRGSGSTDTQYF.

The rearrangement uses TRBV9 and TRBJ1-2; D call uncertain. Looked up from germline, CDR1 is SGDLS and CDR2 is YYNGEE. The CDR3 covers 14 residues. The V and J ends lost 2 bases and 8 bases respectively, with 16 bases between them. The CDR3 coding sequence is TGTGCCAGCAGCGTTTCGACATCCCATCGGGGCTACACCTTC. It encodes CASSVSTSHRGYTF.

This clonotype was detected a few times. The chain recombines TRBV6-6 with TRBJ2-7; TRBD1 matches at 9 bases. The V and J ends lost 3 bases and 5 bases, in that order; junction bases with no gene match: 2. Germline assignment: CDR1 MNHNY and CDR2 SVGAGI (reference sequence). The CDR3 loop spans 13 amino acids. The CDR3 coding sequence is TGTGCCAGCAGTTATCGACAGGGGGACGAGCAGTACTTC. Its protein product is CASSYRQGDEQYF.

This chain joins TRBV9 and TRBJ2-1; D is undetermined. The germline V and J ends were trimmed by 0 bases and 1 base, with 14 bases remaining between them. The CDR3 sequence is 17 residues long. The germline gives CDR1 SGDLS, CDR2 YYNGEE. CDR3 sequence: CASSVDLRGRSYNEQFF. In DNA form, the CDR3 reads TGTGCCAGCAGCGTAGACCTCCGAGGACGGTCCTACAATGAGCAGTTCTTC.

This clonotype appeared a single time. The chain has TRBV29-1 and TRBJ2-2; 9 bases are a match to TRBD1. The V gene's germline CDR1 is SQVTM and CDR2 ANQGSEA. The CDR3 contains 14 residues. The trim removed 7 bases at V and 5 bases at J, leaving 8 bases unmatched. DNA of the CDR3: TGCAGCGCCGGACAGGGGATAGTTACCGGGGAGCTGTTTTTT. Its translation: CSAGQGIVTGELFF.

This clonotype has just a few counts. The CDR3 sequence: CASSWGTLNTGELFF. The CDR3 nucleotides are TGTGCCAGCAGCTGGGGGACTTTGAACACCGGGGAGCTGTTTTTT. The chain recombines TRBV7-2 with TRBJ2-2; weak D call: TRBD2 (6 bases). CDR1 and CDR2 from the germline V gene are SGHTA and FQGNSA. This CDR3 region has 15 residues. With 4 bases removed from V and 1 base from J, the gap between germline ends came to 10 bases.

V usage is TRBV4-2 and J usage is TRBJ1-1; no firm D call. The V end was cut by 4 bases, the J end by 2 bases, with 17 bases between. The CDR3 length is 16 residues. Germline loops: CDR1 LGHNA, CDR2 YNFKEQ. This chain's CDR3 is CASSPDVGFPNTEAFF. CDR3 sequence (DNA): TGTGCCAGCAGCCCAGACGTCGGGTTTCCCAACACTGAAGCTTTCTTT.

The table lists this clonotype with a few counts. The chain has TRBV7-2 and TRBJ2-5; 8 bases match TRBD1. Unmatched junction bases numbered 12, after V lost 5 bases and J lost 7 bases. The V gene's germline CDR1 is SGHTA and CDR2 FQGNSA. This CDR3 comprises 15 residues. For the CDR3, the DNA is TGTGCCAGCAGCCTCCGGGCGGGACAGGTGGGGACCCAGTACTTC. Its translation is CASSLRAGQVGTQYF.

The chain combines TRBV5-1 with TRBJ2-3; 9 nucleotides align to TRBD2. The CDR3 totals 18 residues. Germline V gene lookup returns CDR1 SGHRS and CDR2 YFSETQ. V shed 4 bases, J shed 0 bases, and the junction held 12 bases outside the gene matches. In DNA form, the CDR3 reads TGCGCCAGCAGCCAACCGCAGACTAGCGGCACTAGCACAGATACGCAGTATTTT. Amino acid sequence: CASSQPQTSGTSTDTQYF.

The rearrangement links TRBV11-2 to TRBJ2-6, with a possible D match to TRBD2 (5 bases). V dropped 5 bases and J dropped 2 bases, with 13 bases sitting between them. Germline-derived CDR1 and CDR2 are SGHAT and FQNNGV. The CDR3 covers 16 residues. The CDR3 sequence: CASSPLKGAGANVLTF. As DNA, the CDR3 is TGTGCCAGCAGCCCCTTGAAGGGAGCTGGGGCCAACGTCCTGACTTTC.

The chain recombines TRBV5-1 with TRBJ1-2, with D perhaps TRBD1 (5 bases). The CDR3 covers 13 residues. V lost 0 bases to trimming and J lost 8 bases, with 11 bases between them. The germline V gene encodes CDR1 SGHRS and CDR2 YFSETQ. The CDR3 bases are TGCGCCAGCAGCTTGGAGTTCGGGGACGGCTACACCTTC. Protein: CASSLEFGDGYTF.